A single sample gave rise to the 4 T cell receptor beta chains below, sequenced in a study of shared clonotypes between healthy human individuals. Profiling relied on immunoSEQ multiplex PCR, and the TCRdb table lists in-frame clones only, not all of them. The sample lists approximately 2,000,000 clones, 85% to 95% occurring once. Naive CD8 cells were CD45RO-negative, positively selected for CCR7, excluding terminally differentiated effector memory CD45RA+ cells. The sample comprised naive CD8+ T cells from PBMCs. The receptors were sampled from a man in his late teens or twenties in good health. Some clones in this sample may be carry-over from other donors' samples.

This chain joins TRBV27 and TRBJ2-5, with a possible D match to TRBD2 (6 bases). CDR1 and CDR2 (germline): MNHEY, SMNVEV (reference sequence). Trimming took 0 bases from V and 0 from J, leaving 11 bases between them. CDR3 size: 16 residues. The DNA for the CDR3 is TGTGCCAGCAGTTTATCGGGGACTCTTTACCAAGAGACCCAGTACTTC. Protein: CASSLSGTLYQETQYF.

This clone was detected once. The chain links TRBV9 to TRBJ2-2; maybe TRBD2 (5 bases). V was clipped by 0 bases and J by 4 bases, with 13 bases between them. Per the germline V gene, CDR1 is SGDLS and CDR2 is YYNGEE. This CDR3 has 16 residues. Written as DNA, the CDR3 is TGTGCCAGCAGCGTAGTCCTAGCTCAGTTCACCGGGGAGCTGTTTTTT. Its protein is CASSVVLAQFTGELFF. The full variable domain, its missing parts supplied by reference TRBV9 and TRBJ2-2, is DSGVTQTPKHLITATGQRVTLRCSPRSGDLSVYWYQQSLDQGLQFLIQYYNGEERAKGNILERFSAQQFPDLHSELNLSSLELGDSALYFCASSVVLAQFTGELFFGEGSRLTVL.

J is TRBJ1-1 and V is TRBV7-3, with 9 positions matching TRBD1. V shed 5 bases, J shed 0 bases, and the junction held 7 bases outside the gene matches. The CDR3 is 16 residues long. The germline gives CDR1 SGHTA, CDR2 FQGTGA. The CDR3 DNA sequence: TGTGCCAGCAGCCCCACAGGGGGCCGCATGAACACTGAAGCTTTCTTT. Protein product: CASSPTGGRMNTEAFF.

V gene TRBV2 combines with J gene TRBJ1-4; no firm D call. The CDR3 consists of 14 residues. V was pared by 7 bases and J by 0 bases, with 9 bases between. Germline CDR1 is SNHLY and CDR2 is FYNNEI. The CDR3: CASTRGATNEKLFF. The CDR3 DNA follows: TGTGCCAGCACCAGAGGTGCAACTAATGAAAAACTGTTTTTT.